A selection of T cell receptor beta chains follows, all from one sample in a study of shared clonotypes between healthy human individuals. The protocol was immunoSEQ multiplex PCR, while the TCRdb copy is restricted to in-frame clones and leaves out a portion. In the table there are about 2 million clones, approximately 94% of which are singletons. Sequenced material: naive CD8+ T cells sorted from blood. Source of these receptors: a young man in good health. Each CDR3 is given with its conserved first and last residue. A D gene is named only where the DNA matches it firmly. Clone size is shown for a subset of rows, as once, few, many or a class of expanded clone.

J: TRBJ1-2; size: few; V: TRBV7-2; D: .; CDR3: CASSLVGYTF; DNA: TGTGCCAGCAGCTTAGTTGGCTACACCTTC
J: TRBJ2-7; size: .; V: TRBV6-1; D: .; CDR3: CASSEFGLKGLSSYEQYF; DNA: TGTGCCAGCAGTGAATTTGGGTTGAAGGGACTGAGCTCCTACGAGCAGTACTTC
J: TRBJ2-1; size: .; V: TRBV11-2; D: .; CDR3: CASSPTSGFLLDEQFF; DNA: TGTGCCAGCAGCCCGACGAGCGGGTTCTTGTTGGATGAGCAGTTCTTC
J: TRBJ2-3; size: .; V: TRBV10-2; D: .; CDR3: CASSGGQNTDTQYF; DNA: TGCGCCAGCAGTGGGGGACAAAACACAGATACGCAGTATTTT
J: TRBJ2-1; size: .; V: TRBV4-3; D: TRBD1; CDR3: CASSQGTGMGNEQFF; DNA: TGCGCCAGCAGCCAAGGGACAGGGATGGGCAATGAGCAGTTCTTC
J: TRBJ1-1; size: .; V: TRBV27; D: .; CDR3: CASSLFAGQNTEAFF; DNA: TGTGCCAGCAGTTTATTTGCTGGGCAGAACACTGAAGCTTTCTTT
J: TRBJ1-4; size: .; V: TRBV4-1; D: .; CDR3: CASSQSATNEKLFF; DNA: TGCGCCAGCAGCCAGTCAGCAACTAATGAAAAACTGTTTTTT
J: TRBJ2-7; size: .; V: TRBV11-2; D: .; CDR3: CASSLLTGYEQYF; DNA: TGTGCCAGCAGCTTACTTACAGGATACGAGCAGTACTTC
J: TRBJ2-1; size: .; V: TRBV7-2; D: TRBD2; CDR3: CASSFLAGGPNEQFF; DNA: TGTGCCAGCAGCTTTCTAGCGGGAGGGCCGAATGAGCAGTTCTTC
J: TRBJ2-7; size: .; V: TRBV13; D: TRBD1; CDR3: CASTGQGYEQYF; DNA: TGTGCCAGCACCGGACAGGGATACGAGCAGTACTTC
J: TRBJ1-6; size: .; V: TRBV5-1; D: .; CDR3: CASSLNRWSSNSPLHF; DNA: TGCGCCAGCAGCTTGAATCGGTGGTCGTCTAATTCACCCCTCCACTTT
J: TRBJ2-7; size: .; V: TRBV6-1; D: .; CDR3: CASSVSGEGPKSYEQYF; DNA: TGTGCCAGCAGTGTGTCTGGTGAGGGACCGAAATCCTACGAGCAGTACTTC
J: TRBJ2-7; size: .; V: TRBV4-3; D: TRBD2; CDR3: CASSQNLLAGGHEQYF; DNA: TGCGCCAGCAGCCAAAATCTACTAGCGGGAGGGCACGAGCAGTACTTC
J: TRBJ1-3; size: .; V: TRBV6-1; D: .; CDR3: CASSEARQWARNTIYF; DNA: TGTGCCAGCAGTGAAGCGAGACAGTGGGCACGAAACACCATATATTTT
J: TRBJ2-7; size: .; V: TRBV6-6; D: .; CDR3: CASSSGRGHEQYF; DNA: TGTGCCAGCAGTTCGGGTCGAGGCCACGAGCAGTACTTC
J: TRBJ2-7; size: .; V: TRBV9; D: .; CDR3: CASSVDGVSSYEQYF; DNA: TGTGCCAGCAGCGTAGACGGGGTAAGCTCCTACGAGCAGTACTTC
J: TRBJ2-3; size: .; V: TRBV7-3; D: .; CDR3: CASSLTSSNTDTQYF; DNA: TGTGCCAGCAGCTTAACCAGTAGTAACACAGATACGCAGTATTTT
J: TRBJ2-1; size: .; V: TRBV16; D: .; CDR3: CASSLTGTEQFF; DNA: TGTGCCAGCAGCCTTACGGGGACTGAGCAGTTCTTC
J: TRBJ2-5; size: .; V: TRBV14; D: TRBD2; CDR3: CASSIGTTGTQYF; DNA: TGTGCCAGCAGTATAGGGACTACAGGGACCCAGTACTTC
J: TRBJ2-5; size: .; V: TRBV29-1; D: .; CDR3: CSVVPPARETQYF; DNA: TGCAGCGTTGTACCCCCAGCAAGAGAGACCCAGTACTTC
J: TRBJ1-2; size: once; V: TRBV30; D: .; CDR3: CAWKRRSEGDYGYTF; DNA: TGTGCCTGGAAAAGAAGGTCAGAGGGGGACTATGGCTACACCTTC
J: TRBJ2-3; size: .; V: TRBV5-1; D: .; CDR3: CASSLGTTSTDTQYF; DNA: TGCGCCAGCAGCTTGGGGACTACTAGCACAGATACGCAGTATTTT
J: TRBJ1-2; size: .; V: TRBV6-5; D: .; CDR3: CASRDLYGYTF; DNA: TGTGCCAGCAGGGACCTCTATGGCTACACCTTC
J: TRBJ1-5; size: .; V: TRBV27; D: TRBD1; CDR3: CASSFTGANQPQHF; DNA: TGTGCCAGCAGTTTTACAGGGGCGAATCAGCCCCAGCATTTT
J: TRBJ2-7; size: .; V: TRBV4-2; D: .; CDR3: CASSQSSYEQYF; DNA: TGTGCCAGCAGCCAAAGCAGTTACGAGCAGTACTTC
J: TRBJ2-7; size: .; V: TRBV7-9; D: .; CDR3: CASTLESDEQYF; DNA: TGTGCCAGCACCCTAGAGAGCGACGAGCAGTACTTC
J: TRBJ2-1; size: .; V: TRBV28; D: TRBD1; CDR3: CASSLRTGDLNEQFF; DNA: TGTGCCAGCAGTTTGAGGACAGGGGATTTGAATGAGCAGTTCTTC
J: TRBJ2-7; size: .; V: TRBV15; D: .; CDR3: CATSRDNGDEQYF; DNA: TGTGCCACCAGCAGAGATAACGGGGACGAGCAGTACTTC
J: TRBJ2-7; size: .; V: TRBV29-1; D: TRBD1; CDR3: CSVELGTGGRTYEQYF; DNA: TGCAGCGTTGAACTGGGGACAGGGGGGAGGACCTACGAGCAGTACTTC
J: TRBJ2-7; size: .; V: TRBV15; D: .; CDR3: CATGSYEQYF; DNA: TGTGCCACCGGCTCCTACGAGCAGTACTTC
J: TRBJ2-1; size: .; V: TRBV27; D: TRBD2; CDR3: CASSMSGGYNEQFF; DNA: TGTGCCAGCAGTATGTCGGGAGGGTACAATGAGCAGTTCTTC
J: TRBJ2-4; size: .; V: TRBV19; D: .; CDR3: CASSGPWLDIQYF; DNA: TGTGCCAGTTCCGGCCCCTGGCTGGACATTCAGTACTTC
J: TRBJ2-7; size: .; V: TRBV2; D: .; CDR3: CASRQSSEQYF; DNA: TGTGCCAGCAGACAAAGTTCCGAGCAGTACTTC